This TCR beta chain originates from a study of radiation and T cells in renal cell carcinoma (dated by TCRdb to between 2020 and 2021). About the full investigation: The samples were obtained from a clinical trial, where primary renal cell carcinomas were treated with 15 Gy stereotactic body radiation therapy and then removed by nephrectomy 4 weeks afterward. A total of 4,016,671 unique CDR3 nucleotide sequences, encoding 2,500,000 or so unique CDR3 amino acid sequences, were found across all 50 or so samples. TCR beta sequencing covered 50 to 55 samples in total, comprising some 25 tumors and about 27 peripheral blood samples. Beyond this particular receptor, the publication reports: Dynamics of the blood repertoire were not tracked past 4 weeks after treatment. Because pretreatment tumor biopsies were not available, the baseline intratumoral presence of clonotypes could not be determined. An increase in top tumor clonotypes in blood was observed from baseline to 2 weeks post-radiation, followed by contraction by 4 weeks, which was taken to suggest transient expansion of tumor-resident clones. Because the trial had a single-armed design, the trial could not examine how radiation dose or scheduling affected the TCR repertoire.

The intended sense of this specimen's time point label: baseline pretreatment blood. In light of the paper, this sample's treatment or condition label describes: 15 Gy SBRT to primary tumor, nephrectomy 4 weeks later. To track tumor-enriched clonotypes, serial peripheral blood was sampled from radiation-treated patients at baseline and at 2 weeks and 4 weeks after SBRT. Every patient's renal cell carcinoma showed clear cell pathology. The QIAamp DNA Blood Mini Kit (Qiagen) was used to prepare genomic DNA for TCR sequencing. Only samples passing all quality control checks were included in the analyses. The CDR3 measures 16 amino acids from cysteine to phenylalanine. This entry keeps only the CDR3 DNA: 48 bases, framed from base 1. V is cut back by 0 bases and J by 10 bases, with 11 bases in the junction unmatched. Per the germline V gene, SGHRS is the CDR1 and YFSETQ is the CDR2. TCR beta libraries were generated from genomic DNA with the immunoSEQ kit, following the manufacturer's recommendations. For library preparation, a first multiplex PCR was performed with proprietary primers, followed by a second PCR in which unique barcodes were added, and bead cleanups were performed after each round. A positive control reaction and a negative control reaction, both provided in the kit, were run with every batch of samples. The final libraries were assessed on an Agilent 4200 TapeStation D1000 ScreenTape, pooled by volume, and quantified by qPCR. An Illumina NextSeq500 fitted with a MidOutput 150-cycle cartridge performed the sequencing, running 156 Read1 cycles and 15 Index1 cycles with the kit's custom primers. The pooled library was loaded at approximately 0.95 pM with a roughly 20% PhiX control spike-in. From the authors' description of their analysis: Vendor-processed data were analyzed in R, with a clonotype defined as all T cells sharing the same CDR3 nucleotide sequence. For clone abundance analyses, frequencies were normalized to the 10,000 most abundant clones in each sample. Public T cell clones, averaging fewer than five per sample, were removed before analysis. A difference in abundance of at least 32-fold between compartments was used to define tumor-enriched and baseline blood-enriched clonotypes. Clonotypes expanded or contracted between blood time points were identified with a beta-binomial differential abundance model. The Baroni-Urbani and Buser coefficient was used to measure tumor-blood repertoire similarity, and groups were compared with two-tailed Wilcoxon tests in R. The immuneACCESS repertoire file appears here via TCRdb, limited to in-frame rearrangements. These files lack a portion of the clones; in checked studies, under half of the deficit traces to unresolved V genes, and the cause of the others is not known. Clonal size and the V and J genes are those of that table, whereas D and trimming came from the DNA. For this sample there are 50,000 to 75,000 clones; about three quarters appear just once. The top ten clonotypes cover about 7.3% of the sample.

Note on this clone: Its antigen target is currently unknown. Base qualities are not recorded, but no much larger clone differs from it by a single base.

This sequence was found in a man in his sixties with renal cell carcinoma. The starting material was blood, obtained from a patient whose treatment included radiotherapy and nephrectomy. The rearranged chain carries TRBV5-1 and TRBJ2-1, and 9 junctional nucleotides match TRBD1. The base sequence is TGCGCCAGCAGCTTGGCGCCCGGGACAGGGATCGGAGAGCAGTTCTTC. It encodes CASSLAPGTGIGEQFF.